This T cell receptor beta chain was identified during a study of regulatory T cells in long-lasting Graves disease. This clonotype has a handful of counts. Its antigen is undetermined. Regarding the study as a whole: TRBV28, TRBJ1-2 and TRBJ2-5 were favored in persistent disease.

The CDR3 runs to 17 residues. CDR1 is SGHTS, CDR2 YDEGEE, per germline. Germline trimming cut 0 bases from V and 3 bases from J; bases unmatched to any gene: 7. Time point here: newly diagnosed GD, antithyroid drugs for less than 3 months. Extracted PBMC RNA gave rise to the TCR library. Arm-PCR with iRepertoire HTBI primers amplified the CDR3 regions for these TCR beta libraries. Each CDR3 protein gets one entry after TCRdb re-called the multiplex PCR reads with MiXCR. This table has about 430,000 distinct CDR3 sequences, over 12% appearing once. The same data also contributed to another study, on T cells in Graves' hyperthyroidism and ophthalmopathy. From that report: Stable Graves' hyperthyroidism denoted no ophthalmopathy progression over 18 months. Hyperthyroidism patients were newly diagnosed, had disease duration under 2 months, and were aged 18 to 65 years. The study based diagnoses on clinical symptoms, serum thyroxine and TRAb, thyroid ultrasound and orbital computed tomography.

This receptor was identified in a woman in her thirties or forties with Graves disease. The material was peripheral blood mononuclear cells (PBMCs), obtained at new diagnosis, from a patient treated with antithyroid drugs. The gene calls are TRBV5-8 and TRBJ2-2, with 8 positions matching TRBD2. The CDR3 sequence is CASSLAGGGVYTGELFF. The DNA of the CDR3 is TGTGCCAGCAGCTTGGCCGGGGGGGGCGTTTACACCGGGGAGCTGTTTTTT.